This passage covers 15 T cell receptor beta chains from one sample sequenced in a study of shared clonotypes between healthy human individuals. TCRdb's table, derived via immunoSEQ multiplex PCR, lists solely in-frame clones and lacks some. The data hold about 2.4 million clones, with approximately 94% observed a single time. Source material: naive CD4+ T cells sorted from blood. Subset meaning: CD45RA+ positively selected. The receptors were sampled from a young man in good health.

This chain uses TRBV2 with TRBJ2-2; D uncertain. This CDR3 is 13 amino acids long. Per germline, CDR1 SNHLY and CDR2 FYNNEI. V was trimmed by 5 bases and J by 3 bases, leaving 7 bases between them. CDR3 in amino acids: CASSLSYTGELFF. The CDR3 coding sequence is TGTGCCAGCAGTTTATCCTACACCGGGGAGCTGTTTTTT.

This chain joins TRBV5-1 and TRBJ2-3; D is perhaps TRBD2 (5 bases). CDR3 length: 13 residues. With 4 bases removed from V and 5 bases from J, the gap between germline ends came to 11 bases. CDR1 is SGHRS, CDR2 YFSETQ, per germline. The CDR3 sequence is CASSGQLGDTQYF. CDR3 in DNA: TGCGCCAGCAGCGGGCAACTAGGAGATACGCAGTATTTT.

This chain joins TRBV7-9 and TRBJ2-3, with D possibly TRBD1 on 6 matching bases. This CDR3 region has 15 residues. The germline V gene encodes CDR1 SEHNR and CDR2 FQNEAQ (reference sequence). V shed 6 bases and J shed 1 base, with 14 bases lying between them. The CDR3 nucleotides read TGTGCCAGCAGTCACGCAGGGGCCGGCACAGATACGCAGTATTTT. Its protein product is CASSHAGAGTDTQYF.

This clone appeared a single time. The chain has TRBV5-6 and TRBJ2-3; tentatively, D is TRBD1 (6 bases). The CDR3 is 16 residues long. V was shortened by 1 base and J by 4 bases, with 16 bases between the two germline ends. CDR1 is SGHDT and CDR2 is YYEEEE in the germline V gene. The CDR3 is CASSLSGQGWADTQYF. The CDR3 DNA follows: TGTGCCAGCAGCTTGTCGGGTCAGGGGTGGGCAGATACGCAGTATTTT. Drawing the rest from reference TRBV5-6 and TRBJ2-3, the complete variable domain is DAGVTQSPTHLIKTRGQQVTLRCSPKSGHDTVSWYQQALGQGPQFIFQYYEEEERQRGNFPDRFSGHQFPNYSSELNVNALLLGDSALYLCASSLSGQGWADTQYFGPGTRLTVL.

The genes are TRBV6-6 and TRBJ1-5; the D gene is possibly TRBD1 (6 bases). Germline V lookup: CDR1 MNHNY, CDR2 SVGAGI (reference sequence). The V end was cut by 4 bases, the J end by 0 bases, with 10 bases between. This CDR3 has 15 residues. The CDR3 here is CASSSDRISNQPQHF. CDR3 DNA: TGTGCCAGCAGTTCAGACAGGATTAGCAATCAGCCCCAGCATTTT.

This sequence joins TRBV9 and TRBJ2-1; TRBD2 matches 8 bases. Germline trimming cut 0 bases from V and 8 bases from J; bases unmatched to any gene: 4. The length of the CDR3 is 14 residues. Germline loops: CDR1 SGDLS, CDR2 YYNGEE. The CDR3 bases are TGTGCCAGCAGCGTAGGCCCGGGAGGGGATGAGCAGTTCTTC. Translation: CASSVGPGGDEQFF.

This chain joins TRBV6-5 and TRBJ2-2; D may be TRBD1 (6 bases). The CDR3 consists of 12 residues. Germline values: CDR1 MNHEY, CDR2 SVGAGI. V dropped 7 bases and J dropped 6 bases, with 9 bases sitting between them. As DNA, the CDR3 is TGTGCCAGCATAGGGGGACCCGGGGAGCTGTTTTTT. Its protein product is CASIGGPGELFF.

The chain carries TRBV28 and TRBJ2-5, with a weak D call TRBD1 (6 bases). Trimming left V 9 bases short and J 2 bases short, with 13 bases between. The CDR3 length is 13 residues. Germline CDR1 and CDR2: MDHEN and SYDVKM. CDR3 bases: TGTGCCAGTAACGGACAGCAGCAAGAGACCCAGTACTTC. Translation: CASNGQQQETQYF.

The chain recombines TRBV9 with TRBJ2-7; perhaps TRBD2 as D (6 bases). Germline values: CDR1 SGDLS, CDR2 YYNGEE. The CDR3 is 13 amino acids. Trimming removed 7 bases from V and 0 bases from J, with 11 bases in between. The CDR3, as DNA: TGTGCCAGCTCCCCGGGGGTCTCCTACGAGCAGTACTTC. It is translated as CASSPGVSYEQYF.

A note on this clone: Different DNA sequences within this sample yield the same CDR3. The chain combines TRBV5-1 with TRBJ1-2; 9 positions match TRBD1. The CDR3 sequence is 15 residues long. Germline-derived CDR1 and CDR2 are SGHRS and YFSETQ. With V trimmed by 0 bases and J by 2 bases, 2 bases remained unmatched. This CDR3 is CASSLATGGNYGYTF. The DNA of the CDR3 is TGCGCCAGCAGCTTGGCGACAGGGGGAAACTATGGCTACACCTTC.

A single count supports this clone. The chain employs TRBV5-8 and TRBJ2-6; D gene uncertain. CDR1 is SGHTS and CDR2 is YDEGEE in the germline V gene. Trimming pared 4 bases from V and 0 bases from J, leaving 8 bases between. CDR3 length equals 15 residues. Here the CDR3 DNA reads TGTGCCAGCAGCCCTGGGCTCTCTGGGGCCAACGTCCTGACTTTC. Translation: CASSPGLSGANVLTF.

Remarks on this clone: Other DNA sequences of this sample code for an identical CDR3. The chain couples TRBV7-6 to TRBJ1-6, with 8 bases that match TRBD1. CDR1 is SGHVS, CDR2 FNYEAQ, per germline. V dropped 1 base and J dropped 7; count of bases not matched to a gene: 0. The CDR3 contains 14 residues. The CDR3 nucleotides read TGTGCCAGCAGCTTAGACAGGGGGAATTCACCCCTCCACTTT. The encoded protein is CASSLDRGNSPLHF. Full variable domain (rest looked up from reference TRBV7-6 and TRBJ1-6): GAGVSQSPRYKVTKRGQDVALRCDPISGHVSLYWYRQALGQGPEFLTYFNYEAQQDKSGLPNDRFSAERPEGSISTLTIQRTEQRDSAMYRCASSLDRGNSPLHFGNGTRLTVT.

The CDR3 DNA reads TGCGCCAGCAGCCCAACGGACAGGGGGCCCCTCGAGCAGTACTTC. Translation gives CASSPTDRGPLEQYF. The rearrangement links TRBV4-1 to TRBJ2-7; 11 positions match TRBD1. CDR1 is MGHRA and CDR2 is YSYEKL in the germline V gene. The junction had 8 bases not matched to a gene; V was cut back by 4 bases and J by 6 bases. The CDR3 has 15 residues.

This clone was picked up a small number of times. The rearrangement links TRBV25-1 to TRBJ1-5; D is perhaps TRBD1 (6 bases). The CDR3 has 14 amino acids. Germline-derived CDR1 and CDR2 are MGHDK and SYGVNS. V was clipped by 4 bases and J by 4 bases, with 11 bases between them. The CDR3 region is CASSAGAGNQPQHF. The CDR3 DNA follows: TGTGCCAGCAGTGCGGGGGCAGGGAATCAGCCCCAGCATTTT. Full variable domain (outside the CDR3, taken from reference TRBV25-1 and TRBJ1-5): EADIYQTPRYLVIGTGKKITLECSQTMGHDKMYWYQQDPGMELHLIHYSYGVNSTEKGDLSSESTVSRIRTEHFPLTLESARPSHTSQYLCASSAGAGNQPQHFGDGTRLSIL.

V gene TRBV7-9 combines with J gene TRBJ1-1; 8 bases line up with TRBD1. Germline values: CDR1 SEHNR, CDR2 FQNEAQ (reference sequence). The CDR3 extends over 14 amino acids. The trim removed 5 bases at V and 3 bases at J, leaving 5 bases unmatched. The CDR3 DNA sequence: TGTGCCAGCAGCCTCAGGGGGCATGACACTGAAGCTTTCTTT. Amino acid sequence: CASSLRGHDTEAFF.